This T cell receptor (beta chain) appears in the sequencing data of a study of blood T cell repertoires in COVID-19. Study at large: Material from acute and convalescent COVID-19 was sourced from the United States, Italy and Spain.

CDR3 length: 15 residues. The ends were cut back, 4 bases at V and 0 bases at J, with 12 bases in the middle. CDR1 and CDR2 (germline): SNHLY, FYNNEI. Participants reported their clinical history, and cohort assignment relied on those reports. Repertoires were generated with immunoSEQ multiplex PCR, while TCRdb's copy carries only in-frame clones and drops some. In the table there are almost 250,000 clones, around nine tenths of which are singletons. The receptor's source is a woman aged 50 to 60 who had recovered from COVID-19. Input material: PBMCs or T cells enriched from blood (not recorded which). The chain recombines TRBV2 with TRBJ1-1; D might be TRBD1 (6 bases). CDR3 residues: CASSADSSVNTEAFF. CDR3 nucleotides: TGTGCCAGCAGTGCGGACAGTTCGGTGAACACTGAAGCTTTCTTT.